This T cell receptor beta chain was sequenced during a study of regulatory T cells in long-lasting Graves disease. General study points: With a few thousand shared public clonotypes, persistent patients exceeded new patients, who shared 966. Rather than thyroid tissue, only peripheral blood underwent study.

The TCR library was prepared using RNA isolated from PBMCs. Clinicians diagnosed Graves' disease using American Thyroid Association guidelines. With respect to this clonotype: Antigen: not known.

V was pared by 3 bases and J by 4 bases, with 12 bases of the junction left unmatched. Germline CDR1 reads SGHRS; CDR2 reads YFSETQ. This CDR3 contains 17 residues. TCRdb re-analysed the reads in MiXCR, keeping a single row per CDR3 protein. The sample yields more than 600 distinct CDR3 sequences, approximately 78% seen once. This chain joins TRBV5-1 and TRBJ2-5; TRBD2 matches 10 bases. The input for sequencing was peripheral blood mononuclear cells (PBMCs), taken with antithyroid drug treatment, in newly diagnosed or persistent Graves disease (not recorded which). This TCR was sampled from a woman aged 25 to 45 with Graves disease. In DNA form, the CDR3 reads TGCGCCAGCAGCTCCGGGGGGCTAGCGGGGGAGCGAGAGACCCAGTACTTC. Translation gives CASSSGGLAGERETQYF.